Listed below are T cell receptor beta chains from one sample, sequenced in a study of response to subunit inactivated influenza vaccine. TCRdb used MiXCR to reprocess the RT-PCR reads, holding one entry per CDR3 protein. The table records hundreds of thousands of distinct CDR3 sequences, 15% to 17% of them present only once. Sequences were derived from PBMCs from blood, sampled less than 13 days after vaccination. The receptor set was obtained from a man aged 50-60 years who received an inactivated influenza vaccine. Each CDR3 is given with its conserved first and last residue. The D gene is left open where the match is weak. Clone sizes are given selectively: once, few, many, or a class where the clone is expanded.

>TRBJ1-2|many|TRBV20-1|.
CSAMFRQANYGYTF
TGCAGTGCTATGTTCCGACAGGCCAACTATGGCTACACCTTC
>TRBJ2-5|.|TRBV5-1|.
CASSLSSSPETQYF
TGCGCCAGCAGCTTGTCCTCTTCACCAGAGACCCAGTACTTC
>TRBJ2-1|few|TRBV20-1|.
CSAVDRPYNEQFF
TGCAGTGCCGTGGACAGACCCTACAATGAGCAGTTCTTC
>TRBJ2-3|few|TRBV4-2|.
CASSQFPGTAFTDTQYF
TGTGCCAGCAGCCAATTTCCCGGGACGGCCTTCACAGATACGCAGTATTTT
>TRBJ1-6|.|TRBV5-1|.
CASSSGKTNSPLHF
TGCGCCAGCAGCTCAGGGAAGACTAATTCACCCCTCCACTTT
>TRBJ1-2|few|TRBV5-5|TRBD1
CASSPTGQASYGYTF
TGTGCCAGCAGCCCGACGGGACAGGCAAGCTATGGCTACACCTTC
>TRBJ2-7|many|TRBV30|.
CAWSVEGYEQYF
TGTGCCTGGAGTGTAGAAGGGTACGAGCAGTACTTC
>TRBJ2-2|.|TRBV7-9|.
CASSLYRLDSNTGELFF
TGTGCCAGCAGCCTCTACCGTCTGGACTCGAACACCGGGGAGCTGTTTTTT
>TRBJ2-7|few|TRBV28|TRBD1
CASSPRSLQGSYEQYF
TGTGCCAGCAGCCCACGTAGCCTACAGGGGAGCTACGAGCAGTACTTC
>TRBJ1-4|.|TRBV7-9|TRBD1
CASTRTGTGEKLFF
TGTGCCAGCACCCGGACAGGGACAGGTGAAAAACTGTTTTTT
>TRBJ2-5|.|TRBV7-2|.
CASSPLPVAETQYF
TGTGCCAGCAGCCCCCTCCCGGTTGCGGAGACCCAGTACTTC
>TRBJ2-7|many|TRBV6-4|TRBD1
CASSEGTESYEQYF
TGTGCCAGCAGTGAGGGGACAGAGAGTTACGAGCAGTACTTC
>TRBJ2-1|.|TRBV20-1|TRBD2
CSARRGGEQFF
TGCAGTGCTAGACGGGGGGGGGAGCAGTTCTTC
>TRBJ2-2|few|TRBV9|.
CASSPRWTDAGELFF
TGTGCCAGCAGCCCGCGATGGACTGACGCCGGGGAGCTGTTTTTT
>TRBJ2-1|many|TRBV7-8|TRBD2
CASNERGVLNEQFF
TGTGCCAGCAACGAGCGGGGCGTCCTTAATGAGCAGTTCTTC
>TRBJ2-5|few|TRBV27|.
CASSLYQGRETQYF
TGTGCCAGCAGTTTGTACCAGGGGAGAGAGACCCAGTACTTC
>TRBJ1-2|few|TRBV5-6|.
CASSPFLRTDNFYTF
TGTGCCAGCAGCCCATTCCTCCGGACAGATAATTTCTACACCTTC
>TRBJ2-7|.|TRBV10-1|TRBD1
CASSESTGDEQYF
TGCGCCAGCAGTGAGTCTACAGGGGACGAGCAGTACTTC
>TRBJ1-1|.|TRBV30|TRBD1
CAWNHQSGGRAEAFF
TGTGCCTGGAATCACCAGTCAGGGGGCAGGGCTGAAGCTTTCTTT
>TRBJ2-1|few|TRBV4-3|.
CASSQEHAGNEQFF
TGCGCCAGCAGCCAAGAACATGCGGGCAATGAGCAGTTCTTC
>TRBJ2-7|many|TRBV5-6|TRBD1
CASSRIGTGRWEQYF
TGTGCCAGCAGCCGAATCGGGACAGGGCGATGGGAGCAGTACTTC
>TRBJ2-7|.|TRBV29-1|.
CSVEVRDRSYEQYF
TGCAGCGTTGAAGTCCGGGACCGATCCTACGAGCAGTACTTC
>TRBJ2-7|many|TRBV4-3|.
CASSQVERGEQYF
TGCGCCAGCAGCCAAGTTGAGAGGGGCGAGCAGTACTTC
>TRBJ2-7|few|TRBV7-9|.
CASSTSGTYSYEQYF
TGTGCCAGCAGCACCTCCGGGACCTACTCCTACGAGCAGTACTTC
>TRBJ2-7|few|TRBV5-1|TRBD2
CASSLGRMREEQYF
TGCGCCAGCAGCTTGGGCAGGATGCGGGAGGAGCAGTACTTC
>TRBJ2-5|.|TRBV29-1|TRBD1
CSVEQSWTGRGETQYF
TGCAGCGTAGAACAATCCTGGACAGGGAGAGGGGAGACCCAGTACTTC
>TRBJ2-5|.|TRBV9|TRBD2
CASSAGTSGRLETQYF
TGTGCCAGCAGCGCTGGGACTAGCGGGCGCTTGGAGACCCAGTACTTC
>TRBJ2-3|few|TRBV20-1|.
CSARGTHTDTQYF
TGCAGTGCTAGGGGGACCCACACAGATACGCAGTATTTT
>TRBJ2-3|few|TRBV7-2|.
CASSRTQGPSTDTQYF
TGTGCCAGCAGCCGTACTCAAGGACCTAGCACAGATACGCAGTATTTT
>TRBJ2-1|few|TRBV20-1|.
CSALGGGASNEQFF
TGCAGTGCCCTTGGAGGGGGGGCATCCAATGAGCAGTTCTTC
>TRBJ2-1|few|TRBV7-2|TRBD2
CASSNSGSVDNEQFF
TGTGCCAGCAGCAACAGCGGGAGTGTCGACAATGAGCAGTTCTTC
>TRBJ2-3|.|TRBV5-1|.
CASSISFDTQYF
TGCGCCAGCAGCATATCGTTCGATACGCAGTATTTT
>TRBJ2-2|.|TRBV9|TRBD2
CASSVEGLAGSWGTGELFF
TGTGCCAGCAGCGTAGAGGGACTAGCAGGAAGTTGGGGAACCGGGGAGCTGTTTTTT
>TRBJ2-3|.|TRBV20-1|TRBD2
CSARDPTSGANTQYF
TGCAGTGCTAGAGATCCCACTAGCGGGGCAAATACGCAGTATTTT
>TRBJ2-1|.|TRBV5-5|.
CASSFQKVEQFF
TGTGCCAGCAGCTTTCAGAAGGTTGAGCAGTTCTTC
>TRBJ2-1|many|TRBV5-1|TRBD1
CASSLAGTGFYNEQFF
TGCGCCAGCAGCTTAGCCGGGACAGGCTTCTACAATGAGCAGTTCTTC
>TRBJ2-3|.|TRBV6-1|TRBD1
CASHDRGRTDTQYF
TGTGCCAGCCACGACAGGGGGCGCACAGATACGCAGTATTTT
>TRBJ2-3|many|TRBV10-3|TRBD1
CAIRGQGTSTDTQYF
TGTGCCATCAGAGGACAGGGGACCAGCACAGATACGCAGTATTTT
>TRBJ2-1|once|TRBV5-1|TRBD1
CASSSSGTGYNEQFF
TGCGCCAGCAGCTCGTCTGGGACAGGGTACAATGAGCAGTTCTTC
>TRBJ2-7|.|TRBV6-5|.
CASSYSTVISYEHYF
TGTGCCAGCAGTTACAGTACAGTGATCTCCTACGAGCACTACTTC
>TRBJ2-3|few|TRBV29-1|TRBD2
CSVEPRLAGRTDTQYF
TGCAGCGTTGAGCCCCGACTAGCGGGGCGCACAGATACGCAGTATTTT
>TRBJ2-5|.|TRBV25-1|TRBD1
CASSEAGTGRQETQYF
TGTGCCAGCAGTGAGGCCGGGACAGGGAGGCAAGAGACCCAGTACTTC
>TRBJ2-5|.|TRBV29-1|TRBD2
CSVVASGGYETQYF
TGCAGCGTTGTGGCCAGCGGGGGATATGAGACCCAGTACTTC
>TRBJ2-7|few|TRBV12-3/TRBV12-4|.
CASSFLGFARNEQYF
TGTGCCAGCAGTTTTCTTGGGTTTGCAAGGAACGAGCAGTACTTC
>TRBJ2-7|.|TRBV6-2/TRBV6-3|.
CASRPTTASYEQYF
TGTGCCAGCAGACCTACGACAGCCTCCTACGAGCAGTACTTC
>TRBJ2-7|.|TRBV5-1|.
CASSLYRGLAYEQYF
TGCGCCAGCAGCTTGTACCGGGGTCTAGCCTACGAGCAGTACTTC
>TRBJ2-5|few|TRBV29-1|.
CSVGKYQETQYF
TGCAGCGTCGGAAAGTACCAAGAGACCCAGTACTTC
>TRBJ2-3|.|TRBV5-1|.
CASSLVRRSTDTQYF
TGCGCCAGCAGCTTGGTGCGGAGAAGCACAGATACGCAGTATTTT
>TRBJ2-3|few|TRBV7-8|TRBD2
CASSLKSRLAGGQTDTQYF
TGTGCCAGCAGCTTAAAATCCCGACTAGCGGGGGGACAAACAGATACGCAGTATTTT
>TRBJ2-7|.|TRBV27|TRBD1
CASSPGTGKYEQYF
TGTGCCAGCAGTCCCGGGACAGGGAAATACGAGCAGTACTTC